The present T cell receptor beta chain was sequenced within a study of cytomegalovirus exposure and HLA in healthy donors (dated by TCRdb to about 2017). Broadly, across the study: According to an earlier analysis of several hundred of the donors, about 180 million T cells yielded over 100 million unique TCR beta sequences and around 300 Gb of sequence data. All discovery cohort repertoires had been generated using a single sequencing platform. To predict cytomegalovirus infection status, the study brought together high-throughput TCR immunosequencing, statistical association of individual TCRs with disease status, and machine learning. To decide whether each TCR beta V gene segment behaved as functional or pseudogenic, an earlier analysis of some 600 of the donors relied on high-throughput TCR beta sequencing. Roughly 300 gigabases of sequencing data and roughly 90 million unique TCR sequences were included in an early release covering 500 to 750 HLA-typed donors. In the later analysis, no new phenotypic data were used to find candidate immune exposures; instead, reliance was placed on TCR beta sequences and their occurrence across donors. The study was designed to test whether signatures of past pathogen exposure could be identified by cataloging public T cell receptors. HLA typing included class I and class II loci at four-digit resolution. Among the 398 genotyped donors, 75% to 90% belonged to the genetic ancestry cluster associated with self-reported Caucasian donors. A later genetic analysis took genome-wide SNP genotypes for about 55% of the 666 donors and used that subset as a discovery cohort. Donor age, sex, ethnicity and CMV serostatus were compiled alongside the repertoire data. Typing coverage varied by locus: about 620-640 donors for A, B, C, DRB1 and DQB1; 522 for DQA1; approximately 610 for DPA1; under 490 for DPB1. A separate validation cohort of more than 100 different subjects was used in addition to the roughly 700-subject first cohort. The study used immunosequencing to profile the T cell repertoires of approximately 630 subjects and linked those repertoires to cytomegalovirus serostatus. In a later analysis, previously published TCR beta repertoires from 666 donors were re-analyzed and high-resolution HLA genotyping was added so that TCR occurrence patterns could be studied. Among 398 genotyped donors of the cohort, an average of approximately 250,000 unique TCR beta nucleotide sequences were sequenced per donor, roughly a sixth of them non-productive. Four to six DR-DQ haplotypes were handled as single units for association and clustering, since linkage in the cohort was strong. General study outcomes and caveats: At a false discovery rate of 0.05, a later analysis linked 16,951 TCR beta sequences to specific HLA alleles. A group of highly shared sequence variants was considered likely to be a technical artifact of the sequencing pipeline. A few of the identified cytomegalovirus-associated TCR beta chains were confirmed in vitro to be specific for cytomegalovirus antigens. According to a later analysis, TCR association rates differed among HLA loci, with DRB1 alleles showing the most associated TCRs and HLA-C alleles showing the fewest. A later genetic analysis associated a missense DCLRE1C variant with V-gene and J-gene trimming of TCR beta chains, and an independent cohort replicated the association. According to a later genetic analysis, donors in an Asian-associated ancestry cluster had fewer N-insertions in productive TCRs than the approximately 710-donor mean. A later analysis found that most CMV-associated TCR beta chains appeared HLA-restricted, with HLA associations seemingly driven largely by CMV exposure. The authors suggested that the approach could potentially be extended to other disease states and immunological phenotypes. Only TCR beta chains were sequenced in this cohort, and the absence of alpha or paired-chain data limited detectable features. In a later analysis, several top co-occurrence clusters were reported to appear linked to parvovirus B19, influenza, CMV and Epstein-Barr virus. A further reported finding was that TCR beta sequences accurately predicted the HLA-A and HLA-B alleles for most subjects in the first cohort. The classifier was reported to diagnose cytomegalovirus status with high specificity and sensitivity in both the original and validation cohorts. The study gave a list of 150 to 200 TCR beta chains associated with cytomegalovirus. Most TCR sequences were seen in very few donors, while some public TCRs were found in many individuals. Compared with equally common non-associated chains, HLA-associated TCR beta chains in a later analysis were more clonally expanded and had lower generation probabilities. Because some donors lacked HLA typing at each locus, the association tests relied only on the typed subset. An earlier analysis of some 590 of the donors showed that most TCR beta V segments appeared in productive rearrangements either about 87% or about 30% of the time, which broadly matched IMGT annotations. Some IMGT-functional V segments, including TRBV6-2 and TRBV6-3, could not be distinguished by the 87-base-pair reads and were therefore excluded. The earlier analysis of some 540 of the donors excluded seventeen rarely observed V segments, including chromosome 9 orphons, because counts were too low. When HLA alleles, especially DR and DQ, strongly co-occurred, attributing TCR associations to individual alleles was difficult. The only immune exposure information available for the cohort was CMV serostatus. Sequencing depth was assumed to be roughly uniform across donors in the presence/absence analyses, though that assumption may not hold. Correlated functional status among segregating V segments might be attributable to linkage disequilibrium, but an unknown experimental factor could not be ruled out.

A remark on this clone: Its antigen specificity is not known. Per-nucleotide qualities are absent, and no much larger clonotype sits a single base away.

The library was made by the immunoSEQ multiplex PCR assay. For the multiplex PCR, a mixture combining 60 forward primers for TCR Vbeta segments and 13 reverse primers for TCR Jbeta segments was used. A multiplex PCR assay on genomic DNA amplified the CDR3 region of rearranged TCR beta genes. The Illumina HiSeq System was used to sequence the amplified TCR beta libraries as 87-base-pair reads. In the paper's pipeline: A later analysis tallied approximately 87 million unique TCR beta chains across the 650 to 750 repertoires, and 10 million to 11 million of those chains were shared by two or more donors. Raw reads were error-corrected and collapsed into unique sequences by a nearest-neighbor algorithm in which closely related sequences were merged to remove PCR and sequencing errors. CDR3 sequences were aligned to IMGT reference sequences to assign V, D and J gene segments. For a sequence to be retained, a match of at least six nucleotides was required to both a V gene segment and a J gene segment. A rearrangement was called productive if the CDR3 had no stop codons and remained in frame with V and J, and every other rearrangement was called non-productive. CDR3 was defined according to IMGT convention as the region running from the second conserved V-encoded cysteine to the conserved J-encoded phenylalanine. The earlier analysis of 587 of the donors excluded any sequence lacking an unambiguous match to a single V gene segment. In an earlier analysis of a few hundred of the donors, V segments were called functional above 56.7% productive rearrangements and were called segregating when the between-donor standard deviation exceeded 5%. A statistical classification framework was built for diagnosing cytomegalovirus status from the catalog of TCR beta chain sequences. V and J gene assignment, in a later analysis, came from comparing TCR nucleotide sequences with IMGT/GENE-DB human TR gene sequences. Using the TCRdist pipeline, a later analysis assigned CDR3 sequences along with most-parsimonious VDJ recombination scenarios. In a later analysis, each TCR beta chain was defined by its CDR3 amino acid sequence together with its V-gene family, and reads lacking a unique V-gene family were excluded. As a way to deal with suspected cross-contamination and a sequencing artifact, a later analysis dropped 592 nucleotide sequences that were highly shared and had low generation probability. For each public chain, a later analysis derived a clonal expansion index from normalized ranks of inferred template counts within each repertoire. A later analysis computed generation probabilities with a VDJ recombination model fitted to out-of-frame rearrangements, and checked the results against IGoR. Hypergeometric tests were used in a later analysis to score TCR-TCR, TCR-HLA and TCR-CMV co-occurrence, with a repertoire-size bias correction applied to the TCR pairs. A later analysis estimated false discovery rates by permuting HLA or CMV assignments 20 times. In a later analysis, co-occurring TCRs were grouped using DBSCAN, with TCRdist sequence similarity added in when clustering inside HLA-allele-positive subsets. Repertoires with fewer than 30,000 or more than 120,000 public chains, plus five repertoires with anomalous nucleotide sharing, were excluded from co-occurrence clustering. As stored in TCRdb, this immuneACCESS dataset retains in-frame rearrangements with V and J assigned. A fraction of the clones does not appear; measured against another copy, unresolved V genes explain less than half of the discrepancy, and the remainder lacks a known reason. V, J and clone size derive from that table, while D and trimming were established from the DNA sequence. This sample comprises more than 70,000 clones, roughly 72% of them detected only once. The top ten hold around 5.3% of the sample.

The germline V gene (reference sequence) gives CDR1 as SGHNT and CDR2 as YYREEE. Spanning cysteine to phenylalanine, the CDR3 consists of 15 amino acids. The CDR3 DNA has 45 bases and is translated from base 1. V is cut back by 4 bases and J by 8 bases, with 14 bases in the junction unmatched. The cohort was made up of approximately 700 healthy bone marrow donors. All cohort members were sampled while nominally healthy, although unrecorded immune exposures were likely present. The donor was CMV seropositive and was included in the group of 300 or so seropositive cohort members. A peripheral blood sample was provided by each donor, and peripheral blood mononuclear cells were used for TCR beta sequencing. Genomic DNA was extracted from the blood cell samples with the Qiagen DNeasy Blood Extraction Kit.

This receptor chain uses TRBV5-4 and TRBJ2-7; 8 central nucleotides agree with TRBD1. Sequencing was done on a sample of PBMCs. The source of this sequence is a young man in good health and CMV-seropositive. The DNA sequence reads TGTGCCAGCAGCCCCTGGGGGACAGGAATTACGAAGCAGTACTTC. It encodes CASSPWGTGITKQYF.